The 21 T cell receptor beta chains below all came from one sample that was sequenced in a study of response to subunit inactivated influenza vaccine. MiXCR, run by TCRdb on the RT-PCR reads, gives a single entry per CDR3 protein. The repertoire has about 800,000 distinct CDR3 sequences, 21% of them found once; the top ten carry around 9.6%. Sequenced material: PBMCs from blood, taken 5 days after vaccination. The receptors shown here come from a man between 45 and 60 years old who received an inactivated influenza vaccine.

This clonotype was counted many times. V is TRBV12-3 or TRBV12-4 and J is TRBJ2-1, with 9 nucleotides matching TRBD1. This CDR3 is 16 amino acids long. V lost 4 bases to trimming and J lost 6 bases; unmatched junction nucleotides: 10. CDR3 loop: CASSSPPGQGVNEQFF. The CDR3, as DNA: TGTGCCAGCAGTTCACCACCGGGACAGGGCGTCAATGAGCAGTTCTTC.

The CDR3 protein is CASSFYRDSYEQYF. The CDR3, as DNA: TGTGCCAGCAGTTTTTATAGGGACTCCTACGAGCAGTACTTC. This chain links TRBV12-3 or TRBV12-4 with TRBJ2-7, with D unclear. V was cut by 3 bases and J by 0 bases, with 9 bases left in between. There are 14 residues in the CDR3.

CDR3 in amino acids: CSVHDRDGRSNYGYTF. The CDR3 nucleotides read TGCAGCGTTCATGACCGGGACGGAAGGTCTAACTATGGCTACACCTTC. The V gene is TRBV29-1, the J gene TRBJ1-2; D might be TRBD1 (5 bases). The length of the CDR3 is 16 residues. The germline V gene encodes CDR1 SQVTM and CDR2 ANQGSEA. Trimming removed 5 bases at V and 0 bases at J, with 19 bases between.

This clonotype has a handful of counts. This sequence joins TRBV28 and TRBJ2-5, with D unclear. The ends were cut back, 6 bases at V and 5 bases at J, with 13 bases in the middle. Germline-derived CDR1 and CDR2 are MDHEN and SYDVKM. The CDR3 extends over 13 amino acids. The CDR3 nucleotides read TGTGCCAGCAGCTATCCAGCGACGGAGACCCAGTACTTC. Residues: CASSYPATETQYF.

The gene calls are TRBV10-3 and TRBJ2-2; 14 positions match TRBD2. Trimming cost V 3 bases and J 4 bases; bases outside gene matches: 7. Germline CDR1 is ENHRY and CDR2 is SYGVKD. The CDR3 spans 18 residues. The CDR3: CAISDGGLAGVRTGELFF. Written as DNA, the CDR3 is TGTGCCATCAGTGACGGGGGACTAGCGGGGGTTCGCACCGGGGAGCTGTTTTTT.

This clonotype was detected many times. V and J are TRBV5-1 and TRBJ2-7, with TRBD1 as a possible D gene (6 bases). The CDR3 has 12 amino acids. The V gene lost 4 bases and the J gene lost 3 bases, with 8 bases spanning the gap. Germline CDR1 is SGHRS and CDR2 is YFSETQ. The CDR3: CASSIQGYEQYF. The CDR3 DNA sequence: TGCGCCAGCAGCATACAGGGCTACGAGCAGTACTTC.

A few counts support this clonotype. V and J are TRBV29-1 and TRBJ1-4; 8 nucleotides agree with TRBD1. Looked up from germline, CDR1 is SQVTM and CDR2 is ANQGSEA. The trim removed 7 bases at V and 4 bases at J, leaving 8 bases unmatched. The CDR3 is 14 residues long. The CDR3 DNA reads as TGCAGCGCCGCGGACAGGGCGGGTAATGAAAAACTGTTTTTT. It is translated as CSAADRAGNEKLFF.

This clonotype was picked up many times. The rearrangement joins TRBV10-3 to TRBJ2-1; TRBD1 matches at 7 bases. This CDR3 region has 14 residues. Germline V CDR1 and CDR2: ENHRY, SYGVKD. Losses at the gene ends were 9 bases for V and 8 bases for J; bases not matched to a gene: 13. This CDR3 is CAIGVGRGTDEQFF. Written as DNA, the CDR3 is TGTGCCATTGGGGTGGGCAGGGGGACCGATGAGCAGTTCTTC.

This clonotype has a single count. A junction boundary mismatches the germline segment, possibly from a read error. This chain connects TRBV10-3 to TRBJ2-7; 9 bases are a match to TRBD1. This CDR3 contains 13 residues. Germline CDR1 ENHRY, CDR2 SYGVKD. The CDR3 region is CAVCPGQGTEQNF. CDR3 nucleotides: TGTGCCGTATGCCCGGGACAGGGAACCGAGCAGAACTTC.

V usage is TRBV3-1 and J usage is TRBJ1-2; D gene uncertain. This CDR3 is built from 14 residues. The V end was cut by 5 bases, the J end by 0 bases, with 10 bases between. CDR1 LGHDT and CDR2 YNNKEL come from the germline V gene (reference sequence). The chain's CDR3 is CASSSLVTNYGYTF. CDR3 nucleotide sequence: TGTGCCAGCAGCTCCTTGGTCACTAACTATGGCTACACCTTC.

This clonotype was recorded a few times. This chain connects TRBV5-5 to TRBJ2-1; no clear D gene. This CDR3 comprises 14 residues. Germline V CDR1 and CDR2: SGHKS, YYEKEE (reference sequence). With 1 base removed from V and 7 bases from J, the gap between germline ends came to 12 bases. CDR3 sequence: CASSLMSLGNEQFF. The CDR3 DNA follows: TGTGCCAGCAGCTTGATGTCTCTAGGGAATGAGCAGTTCTTC.

This clonotype was seen a few times. The rearrangement uses TRBV7-3 and TRBJ2-3; D gene uncertain. Trimming pared 3 bases from V and 3 bases from J, leaving 13 bases between. CDR1 SGHTA and CDR2 FQGTGA come from the germline V gene. The CDR3 runs to 15 residues. The CDR3 nucleotides read TGTGCCAGCAGCTTGTCCGGTTCTGTGACAGATACGCAGTATTTT. Amino acids: CASSLSGSVTDTQYF.

This clonotype was observed at least ten times. The chain combines TRBV25-1 with TRBJ2-1; 10 bases match TRBD2. J was trimmed by 7 bases and V by 3 bases; bases with no gene match: 9. Germline V CDR1 and CDR2: MGHDK, SYGVNS. The CDR3 covers 16 residues. The CDR3 DNA reads as TGTGCCAGCAGTGATTCAGTACTAGCGGGAAAGAATGAGCAGTTCTTC. Translating gives CASSDSVLAGKNEQFF.

The chain carries TRBV12-3 or TRBV12-4 and TRBJ2-3, with 7 bases identical to TRBD2. This CDR3 region has 14 residues. Unmatched junction bases numbered 6, after V lost 5 bases and J lost 4 bases. CDR3 DNA sequence: TGTGCCAGCAGTCTAGGACTAGTCCCAGATACGCAGTATTTT. Its translation is CASSLGLVPDTQYF.

The V call is TRBV20-1, the J call TRBJ2-1, with a weak D call TRBD2 (6 bases). The V end lost 7 bases, the J end lost 9 bases, and 19 bases lay between the germline ends. Germline V gene sequence: CDR1 DFQATT, CDR2 SNEGSKA (reference sequence). The CDR3 extends over 13 amino acids. CDR3 region: CSVRRGGEGEQFF. In nucleotides, the CDR3 is TGCAGTGTCAGGCGGGGCGGCGAGGGTGAGCAGTTCTTC.

This clonotype appeared a few times. This chain connects TRBV12-3 or TRBV12-4 to TRBJ2-7; D is undetermined. V dropped 6 bases and J dropped 12 bases, with 18 bases sitting between them. This CDR3 region has 12 residues. The CDR3 protein is CASSPSLVQWYF. CDR3 nucleotides: TGTGCCAGCAGCCCTTCATTGGTTCAATGGTACTTC.

This chain connects TRBV5-1 to TRBJ2-3; no clear D. V was trimmed by 7 bases and J by 2 bases, leaving 14 bases between them. The germline V gene encodes CDR1 SGHRS and CDR2 YFSETQ. The CDR3 is 14 residues long. The CDR3 DNA is TGCGCCAGCGCGTTCCGGGCAGACACAGATACGCAGTATTTT. As protein: CASAFRADTDTQYF.

This chain joins TRBV12-3 or TRBV12-4 and TRBJ2-5; D unclear. The V end lost 2 bases, the J end lost 5 bases, and 18 bases lay between the germline ends. The CDR3 is 16 amino acids. CDR3 sequence reads: CASSLPVEAQGETQYF. CDR3 nucleotide sequence: TGTGCCAGCAGTTTACCCGTGGAAGCGCAAGGGGAGACCCAGTACTTC.

This clonotype showed up just a few times. This chain joins TRBV12-3 or TRBV12-4 and TRBJ2-1; perhaps TRBD1 as D (6 bases). The CDR3 spans 13 residues. The V end was cut by 7 bases, the J end by 11 bases, with 18 bases between. The CDR3 sequence is CASMDWGPKKQFF. As DNA, the CDR3 is TGTGCCAGCATGGATTGGGGGCCCAAGAAGCAGTTCTTC.

The chain combines TRBV4-2 with TRBJ1-4; no clear D. Per the germline V gene, CDR1 is LGHNA and CDR2 is YNFKEQ. V was clipped by 0 bases and J by 3 bases, with 8 bases between them. The CDR3 contains 15 residues. This CDR3 reads CASSQDWAPNEKLFF. The CDR3, as DNA: TGTGCCAGCAGCCAAGATTGGGCCCCTAATGAAAAACTGTTTTTT.

Many counts were recorded for this clonotype. This chain connects TRBV20-1 to TRBJ1-1, with D maybe TRBD1 (5 bases). From germline, CDR1 is DFQATT and CDR2 SNEGSKA (reference sequence). The V gene lost 0 bases and the J gene lost 4 bases, with 9 bases spanning the gap. This CDR3 is built from 13 residues. CDR3 residues: CSARDGGTTEAFF. CDR3 bases: TGCAGTGCTAGAGATGGGGGGACCACTGAAGCTTTCTTT.